Sequencing of this T cell receptor beta chain was carried out in a study of blood T cell repertoires in COVID-19 (TCRdb year 2020). As for the study more broadly: Samples covering the acute and convalescent phases of COVID-19 were provided by collaborators in the United States, Italy and Spain. Where HLA class I and class II types were available, the types were taken from metadata supplied by the sample provider, not from assay-based typing. The material from the prospective study consisted of cDNA or gDNA derived from T cells, B-cell-depleted T cells, or PBMCs. Subjects who had been exposed to COVID-19, were actively infected with it, or had recovered from it provided the deeply sampled blood TCRbeta repertoires that made up the dataset. The repertoires were released in a freely available public database meant as a resource for research on the immune response to SARS-CoV-2. Samples came from the ongoing ImmuneRACE study (first 160 participants) plus 1,254 subjects from 6 global collaborators. Nearly every sample came with metadata listing a de-identified subject ID, COVID-19 status, age in years and sex.

On this clone itself: Its recognized antigen is unknown. Base qualities are missing; no much larger clone stands one base away.

The research as a whole found: The amount of clinical and demographic metadata varied by source and participant and was provided uncurated.

The collaborating institutions used their own protocols to collect whole blood in K2EDTA tubes. Collaborator samples were shipped for TCRbeta analysis as frozen whole blood, isolated PBMCs, or DNA extracted from either sample type. TCRbeta CDR3 regions were amplified from genomic DNA using the immunoSEQ Assay, a bias-controlled multiplex PCR. The paper's data handling went like this. The number of nucleated cells in each sample was estimated by amplification of reference gene primers within the assay. Sequence reads were collapsed and filtered to measure the absolute abundance of every unique TCRbeta CDR3 rearrangement. Productive Simpson clonality was computed per sample as the square root of Simpson's diversity index over productive rearrangements. TCRdb retrieved this table from immuneACCESS and kept in-frame rearrangements only. Not all clones are present; in checked studies, unresolved V genes account for under half, and no reason is known for the remainder. V, J and clone size derive from that table, while D and trimming were established from the DNA sequence. The sample table holds more than 200,000 clones, of which more than 75% were seen once. Roughly 5.7% of the sample rests with the top ten.

From the cysteine up to the phenylalanine, the CDR3 has a length of 15 residues. The DNA shown is the 45-base CDR3, in frame from base 1. The germline V gene yields KGHSH for CDR1 and LQKENI for CDR2. Germline trimming: 4 bases from V, 6 bases from J; junction bases outside gene matches: 7. Sequencing was performed on peripheral blood. The sequence links TRBV18 to TRBJ2-2; TRBD1 agrees with 8 junctional bases. This clonotype was obtained from a man older than 75 with acute or convalescent COVID-19. The CDR3 loop reads CASSQDRAPAGELFF. The DNA is TGTGCCAGCTCACAGGACAGGGCCCCGGCCGGGGAGCTGTTTTTT.